What follows are 18 T cell receptor beta chains derived from one specimen sequenced in a study of T cell changes during pregnancy in multiple sclerosis. Sequencing used immunoSEQ multiplex PCR; TCRdb keeps in-frame clones, though not all of them. The sample yields approximately 85,000 clones, over 90% seen once. The sample in question was peripheral blood, obtained in the third trimester of pregnancy. All receptors derive from a female donor with multiple sclerosis, enrolled in a pregnancy study.

V is TRBV5-1 and J is TRBJ2-1, with D unclear. Trimming took 4 bases from V and 7 from J, leaving 15 bases between them. This CDR3 is 14 amino acids long. Germline V gives CDR1 SGHRS, CDR2 YFSETQ. Here the CDR3 reads CASSRGQARNEQFF. The CDR3 bases are TGCGCCAGCAGCCGCGGCCAAGCCCGGAATGAGCAGTTCTTC.

The chain links TRBV6-5 to TRBJ2-7; D is possibly TRBD2 (6 bases). The CDR3 consists of 15 residues. With 4 bases removed from V and 0 bases from J, the gap between germline ends came to 13 bases. Germline loops: CDR1 MNHEY, CDR2 SVGAGI. The CDR3 loop is CASSSYSGGSYEQYF. CDR3 in DNA: TGTGCCAGCAGTTCCTACTCCGGGGGCTCCTACGAGCAGTACTTC.

The chain recombines TRBV4-1 with TRBJ2-1; 13 bases map to TRBD2. There are 17 residues in the CDR3. The germline V gene encodes CDR1 MGHRA and CDR2 YSYEKL. With V trimmed by 4 bases and J by 4 bases, 7 bases remained unmatched. CDR3 protein: CASSLGLAGPIYNEQFF. In nucleotides, the CDR3 is TGCGCCAGCAGCCTGGGACTAGCGGGGCCAATTTACAATGAGCAGTTCTTC.

The gene calls are TRBV13 and TRBJ2-7; weak D call: TRBD1 (6 bases). This CDR3 spans 15 amino acids. The germline V gene encodes CDR1 PRHDT and CDR2 FYEKMQ (reference sequence). V lost 5 bases and J lost 3, with 17 bases in between. The CDR3 nucleotides read TGTGCCAGCAGCCACACGGGGCAGGGGTTCTACGAGCAGTACTTC. Protein sequence: CASSHTGQGFYEQYF.

This sequence joins TRBV15 and TRBJ1-2; D is unresolved. The CDR3 consists of 12 residues. Looked up from germline, CDR1 is LNHNV and CDR2 is YYDKDF (reference sequence). The germline V and J ends were trimmed by 1 base and 11 bases, with 11 bases remaining between them. The CDR3 DNA reads TGTGCCACCAGCAGAGGGGCGTCTGTGTACACCTTC. Its translation: CATSRGASVYTF.

The V gene is TRBV5-1, the J gene TRBJ2-2; D is possibly TRBD2 (5 bases). The CDR3 sequence is 15 residues long. CDR1 is SGHRS, CDR2 YFSETQ, per germline. V gave up 1 base and J gave up 0 bases, with 7 bases separating them. The CDR3 coding sequence is TGCGCCAGCAGCTTGCTGACTACGAACACCGGGGAGCTGTTTTTT. It codes for CASSLLTTNTGELFF.

The V call is TRBV9, the J call TRBJ2-7, with TRBD2 matching over 7 bases. Germline V gene lookup returns CDR1 SGDLS and CDR2 YYNGEE. The CDR3 extends over 14 amino acids. Losses at the gene ends were 7 bases for V and 0 bases for J; bases not matched to a gene: 7. The CDR3 here is CASATGGSSYEQYF. The CDR3, as DNA: TGTGCCAGCGCCACGGGAGGAAGCTCCTACGAGCAGTACTTC.

The chain joins TRBV19 to TRBJ1-6, with D maybe TRBD1 (6 bases). The V gene lost 5 bases and the J gene lost 13 bases, with 21 bases spanning the gap. The CDR3 loop spans 15 amino acids. Per germline, CDR1 LNHDA and CDR2 SQIVND (reference sequence). The CDR3 DNA is TGTGCCAGTAGTGGCCGGGACACGCAATTCAGGCCCCTCCACTTT. Translating gives CASSGRDTQFRPLHF.

The V call is TRBV9, the J call TRBJ2-2; a possible D gene is TRBD2 (7 bases). CDR3 length equals 18 residues. V lost 4 bases to trimming and J lost 4 bases, with 23 bases between them. Germline CDR1 and CDR2: SGDLS and YYNGEE. The CDR3 sequence is CASSPLGGGRQGTGELFF. In DNA form, the CDR3 reads TGTGCCAGCAGCCCGCTAGGGGGGGGGCGGCAAGGCACCGGGGAGCTGTTTTTT.

The V gene is TRBV7-3, the J gene TRBJ2-1, with D unresolved. The CDR3 covers 12 residues. V was cut by 2 bases and J by 7 bases, with 6 bases left in between. Germline CDR1 is SGHTA and CDR2 is FQGTGA. The CDR3 loop is CASSLVQNEQFF. The CDR3 DNA sequence: TGTGCCAGCAGCTTAGTACAAAATGAGCAGTTCTTC.

This clone appeared once. The genes are TRBV6-5 and TRBJ2-3; weak D call: TRBD1 (5 bases). The CDR3 is made up of 16 amino acids. Trimming shortened V by 4 bases and J by 2 bases, and 16 bases separated the two germline ends. CDR1 MNHEY and CDR2 SVGAGI come from the germline V gene. CDR3 nucleotides: TGTGCCAGCAGTTTCGAACCAGGGTGGGACACAGATACGCAGTATTTT. Translated: CASSFEPGWDTDTQYF.

V usage is TRBV6-1 and J usage is TRBJ2-7, with a tentative D call TRBD1 (6 bases). Germline lookup yields CDR1 MNHNS and CDR2 SASEGT. The CDR3 has 15 residues. V gave up 8 bases and J gave up 2 bases, with 19 bases separating them. The CDR3 loop is CASQPLTGYTYEQYF. Here the CDR3 DNA reads TGTGCCAGCCAACCCCTGACAGGCTACACCTACGAGCAGTACTTC.

The chain combines TRBV28 with TRBJ1-2, with unresolved D. Germline CDR1 reads MDHEN; CDR2 reads SYDVKM. This CDR3 contains 16 residues. The V end lost 5 bases, the J end lost 8 bases, and 24 bases lay between the germline ends. This chain's CDR3 is CASSLPTSVLWQGYTF. CDR3 DNA sequence: TGTGCCAGCAGTCTGCCAACCAGCGTCCTATGGCAGGGCTACACCTTC.

J is TRBJ2-7 and V is TRBV28; 7 positions agree with TRBD1. J gave up 2 bases and V 5 bases, and 6 bases lay outside the gene matches. The CDR3 has 14 amino acids. Germline V gene data show CDR1 as MDHEN and CDR2 as SYDVKM. CDR3 amino acids: CASSLSTGTYEQYF. Here the CDR3 DNA reads TGTGCCAGCAGTCTATCGACAGGGACCTACGAGCAGTACTTC.

The V and J genes are TRBV6-1 and TRBJ1-1; unclear D gene. This CDR3 comprises 11 residues. Trimming removed 7 bases from V and 3 bases from J, with 6 bases in between. Germline V gives CDR1 MNHNS, CDR2 SASEGT. CDR3: CASKLDTEAFF. DNA for the CDR3: TGTGCCAGCAAACTGGACACTGAAGCTTTCTTT.

This clone was found once. J is TRBJ1-5 and V is TRBV13; D is uncertain. Deletions cut 5 bases from V and 2 bases from J, with 7 bases between. Germline assignment: CDR1 PRHDT and CDR2 FYEKMQ (reference sequence). The CDR3 runs to 13 residues. The CDR3, as DNA: TGTGCCAGCAGCGAGGAGGGCAATCAGCCCCAGCATTTT. Its protein is CASSEEGNQPQHF.

This rearrangement joins TRBV29-1 to TRBJ1-2; D is ambiguous. The CDR3 spans 12 residues. The germline V gene encodes CDR1 SQVTM and CDR2 ANQGSEA. Between the trimmed V and J ends, which lost 6 bases and 6 bases, there was a span of 14 bases. CDR3 sequence reads: CSVSTSTDGYTF. The CDR3 bases are TGCAGCGTCTCGACATCTACAGATGGCTACACCTTC.

The chain couples TRBV6-5 to TRBJ2-1, with TRBD1 as a possible D gene (5 bases). CDR1 is MNHEY, CDR2 SVGAGI, per germline. V shed 2 bases and J shed 9 bases, with 17 bases lying between them. This CDR3 comprises 15 residues. The CDR3 sequence: CASSYAQGFGSEQFF. The CDR3 DNA is TGTGCCAGCAGTTACGCGCAGGGCTTTGGATCTGAGCAGTTCTTC.